This TCR beta chain was captured in a study of cytomegalovirus exposure and HLA in healthy donors. The PCR was carried out with 60 Vbeta primers and 13 Jbeta primers. Libraries were prepared by immunoSEQ multiplex PCR; TCRdb keeps only in-frame clonotypes and omits some of them. The sample lists about 180,000 clones; 60% to 85% were seen once. This clone was detected only once. The CDR3 consists of 13 residues. Trimming shortened V by 1 base and J by 14 bases, and 17 bases separated the two germline ends. Germline loops: CDR1 MNHNS, CDR2 SASEGT. The source material was PBMCs. The TCR sequence derives from a man aged 18 to 30 in good health and CMV-seronegative. The chain links TRBV6-1 to TRBJ1-2; D is unclear. This CDR3 is CASSEDPASLGTF. DNA of the CDR3: TGTGCCAGCAGTGAAGATCCCGCCAGCCTCGGGACCTTC.